Described below is a single T cell receptor beta chain sequence and its context. What it binds is not known. Germline is not matched at one junction end, which may reflect a read error. This entry comes from a study of T cells after yellow fever vaccination. The study's findings and limits: The CD4 compartment and the CD8 compartment contained a small share of clonotypes in common.

TCRdb fed the 5' RACE reads into MiXCR, producing one record per CDR3 protein. The data contain about 310,000 distinct CDR3 sequences, 3.6% of them seen just once; the ten biggest clones take up 20% to 30%. This CDR3 has 16 amino acids. Per the germline V gene, CDR1 is SGHRS and CDR2 is YFSETQ. The J gene is TRBJ1-4, the V gene TRBV5-1, with D hard to call. The clonotype comes from a man in his late teens or twenties who received the YFV17D yellow fever vaccine. Sequenced here: PBMCs, sampled on the day of the yellow fever booster vaccination. The CDR3 reads CASGLVADSTNEKLFF. In nucleotides, the CDR3 is TGCGCCAGCGGCTTGGTGGCCGATTCAACTAATGAAAAACTGTTTTTT.